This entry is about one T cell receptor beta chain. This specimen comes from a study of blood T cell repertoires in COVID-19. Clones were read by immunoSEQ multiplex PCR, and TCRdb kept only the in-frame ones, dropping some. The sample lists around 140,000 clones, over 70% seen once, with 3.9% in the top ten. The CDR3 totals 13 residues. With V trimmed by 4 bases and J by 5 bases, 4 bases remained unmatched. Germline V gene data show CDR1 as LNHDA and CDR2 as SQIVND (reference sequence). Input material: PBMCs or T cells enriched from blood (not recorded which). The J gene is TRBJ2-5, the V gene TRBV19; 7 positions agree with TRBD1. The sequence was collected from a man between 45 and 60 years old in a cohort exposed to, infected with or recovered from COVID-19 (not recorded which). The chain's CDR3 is CASSTTGTETQYF. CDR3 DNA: TGTGCCAGTAGTACGACAGGGACGGAGACCCAGTACTTC.